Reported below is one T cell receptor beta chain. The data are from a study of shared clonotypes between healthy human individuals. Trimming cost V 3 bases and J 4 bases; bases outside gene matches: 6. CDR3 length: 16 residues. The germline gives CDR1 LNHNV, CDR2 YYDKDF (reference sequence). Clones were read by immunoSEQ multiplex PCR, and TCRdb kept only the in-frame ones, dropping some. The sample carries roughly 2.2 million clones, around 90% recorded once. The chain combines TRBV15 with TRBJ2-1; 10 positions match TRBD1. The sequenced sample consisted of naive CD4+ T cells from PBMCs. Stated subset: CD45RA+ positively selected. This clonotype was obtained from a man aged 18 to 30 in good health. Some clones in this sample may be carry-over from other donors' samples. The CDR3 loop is CATSRQPGQGYNEQFF. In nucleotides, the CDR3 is TGTGCCACCAGCAGGCAACCGGGACAGGGGTACAATGAGCAGTTCTTC.